The 32 T cell receptor beta chains below were found in one sample sequenced in a study of T cell responses to AZD1222 COVID-19 vaccine. Measured with immunoSEQ multiplex PCR; TCRdb has only the in-frame clones, and not every one. The sample contains over 85,000 clones, approximately 90% of which appear only once. Sequencing was performed on peripheral blood, taken 28 days after the second AZD1222 dose. The receptors here all came from an adult who received the AZD1222 COVID-19 vaccine.

The rearrangement links TRBV12-5 to TRBJ1-6, with 10 positions matching TRBD1. V lost 2 bases and J lost 5; bases outside the gene matches: 6. In germline, CDR1 is LGHNT, CDR2 FRNRAP. The CDR3 totals 17 residues. CDR3 DNA: TGTGCTAGTGGTTTGTGGGGACAGGGGCGGAATAATTCACCCCTCCACTTT. This translates into CASGLWGQGRNNSPLHF.

The rearrangement links TRBV6-4 to TRBJ1-1; D is ambiguous. From germline, CDR1 is MRHNA and CDR2 SNTAGT. The length of the CDR3 is 13 residues. The V end was cut by 0 bases, the J end by 11 bases, with 13 bases between. This CDR3 reads CASSDSHGVAAFF. The CDR3 nucleotides are TGTGCCAGCAGTGACTCTCACGGGGTAGCGGCTTTCTTT.

The chain employs TRBV19 and TRBJ2-1, with 8 bases aligning to TRBD2. The germline CDR1 and CDR2 sequences are LNHDA and SQIVND (reference sequence). The CDR3 runs to 15 residues. With V trimmed by 3 bases and J by 4 bases, 5 bases remained unmatched. The CDR3 here is CASSILAGLYNEQFF. The CDR3 region has the DNA TGTGCCAGTAGTATCTTAGCGGGATTGTACAATGAGCAGTTCTTC.

The V gene is TRBV29-1, the J gene TRBJ2-5, with 8 bases matching TRBD1. J was trimmed by 5 bases and V by 2 bases; bases with no gene match: 7. The germline V gene encodes CDR1 SQVTM and CDR2 ANQGSEA. This CDR3 region has 14 residues. CDR3 coding DNA: TGCAGCGTTGAACCCTCAGGGGGCTCGGAGACCCAGTACTTC. Translation: CSVEPSGGSETQYF.

The rearrangement links TRBV3-1 (or the pseudogene TRBV3-2) to TRBJ2-1, with D possibly being TRBD2 (5 bases). Germline V CDR1 and CDR2: LGHDT, YNNKEL (reference sequence). CDR3 length: 15 amino acids. V lost 2 bases and J 6 bases, leaving 14 bases between the germline ends. This CDR3 is CASSQFLGEGNEQFF. CDR3 in DNA: TGTGCCAGCAGCCAATTTTTGGGAGAGGGCAATGAGCAGTTCTTC.

The rearrangement joins TRBV5-1 to TRBJ2-3, with D perhaps TRBD2 (6 bases). V shed 5 bases and J shed 4 bases, with 20 bases lying between them. Germline V lookup: CDR1 SGHRS, CDR2 YFSETQ. The CDR3 has 16 residues. In DNA form, the CDR3 reads TGCGCCAGCAGTTATACCGCGGGGATGGAAGCAGATACGCAGTATTTT. Protein sequence: CASSYTAGMEADTQYF. Drawing the rest from reference TRBV5-1 and TRBJ2-3, the complete variable domain is KAGVTQTPRYLIKTRGQQVTLSCSPISGHRSVSWYQQTPGQGLQFLFEYFSETQRNKGNFPGRFSGRQFSNSRSEMNVSTLELGDSALYLCASSYTAGMEADTQYFGPGTRLTVL.

The genes are TRBV30 and TRBJ2-1; maybe TRBD1 (6 bases). Per germline, CDR1 GTSNPN and CDR2 SVGIG (reference sequence). The CDR3 spans 14 residues. V was trimmed by 8 bases and J by 7 bases, leaving 21 bases between them. The CDR3 protein is CASRKQGSKNEQFF. Written as DNA, the CDR3 is TGTGCCAGCCGAAAACAGGGTTCTAAGAATGAGCAGTTCTTC.

The genes are TRBV7-9 and TRBJ2-5; D unresolved. CDR1 and CDR2 (germline): SEHNR, FQNEAQ (reference sequence). V lost 5 bases to trimming and J lost 7 bases, with 26 bases between them. The CDR3 spans 17 residues. CDR3 amino acids: CASSPPLDGHDLSTQYF. In nucleotides, the CDR3 is TGTGCCAGCAGCCCACCCTTGGATGGGCATGACTTATCGACCCAGTACTTC.

J is TRBJ2-1 and V is TRBV10-3; possibly TRBD1 or TRBD2 for D (5 bases each). CDR3 length: 17 residues. Germline CDR1 ENHRY, CDR2 SYGVKD. Trimming shortened V by 0 bases and J by 1 base, and 13 bases separated the two germline ends. In nucleotides, the CDR3 is TGTGCCATCAGTGAGTCCTCCGGGGCAGGGTCCTACAATGAGCAGTTCTTC. Amino acid sequence: CAISESSGAGSYNEQFF.

The gene calls are TRBV12-5 and TRBJ1-1; 9 bases agree with TRBD1. This CDR3 has 17 residues. V dropped 2 bases and J dropped 0; count of bases not matched to a gene: 7. Germline V gives CDR1 LGHNT, CDR2 FRNRAP. DNA of the CDR3: TGTGCTAGTGGTTTGTCCACAGGACAGGGGCTGAACACTGAAGCTTTCTTT. Amino acid sequence: CASGLSTGQGLNTEAFF.

The J gene is TRBJ2-1, the V gene TRBV6-6; D ambiguous. There are 13 residues in the CDR3. With 7 bases removed from V and 0 bases from J, the gap between germline ends came to 7 bases. Germline V gene lookup returns CDR1 MNHNY and CDR2 SVGAGI (reference sequence). The CDR3 spells CASKEYSYNEQFF. As DNA, the CDR3 is TGTGCCAGCAAGGAGTACTCCTACAATGAGCAGTTCTTC.

The CDR3 bases are TGTGCCAGCAGCTTACGAGGGAACACCATATATTTT. Its translation: CASSLRGNTIYF. The chain recombines TRBV11-2 with TRBJ1-3; D gene uncertain. V was trimmed by 2 bases and J by 7 bases, leaving 6 bases between them. Germline CDR1 SGHAT, CDR2 FQNNGV. CDR3 length equals 12 residues.

The V and J genes are TRBV24-1 and TRBJ2-2, with 8 bases lining up with TRBD1. Unmatched junction bases numbered 10, after V lost 5 bases and J lost 6 bases. This CDR3 comprises 16 residues. Germline V lookup: CDR1 KGHDR, CDR2 SFDVKD. The CDR3 loop is CATSAQDRESAGELFF. The CDR3 DNA sequence: TGTGCCACCAGTGCCCAGGACAGGGAGTCCGCCGGGGAGCTGTTTTTT.

The CDR3 DNA reads as TGTGCCAGCAGCTTAGATTTATCGGCGGGAGCTCGTGAGCAGTACTTC. This sequence encodes CASSLDLSAGAREQYF. The chain employs TRBV7-2 and TRBJ2-7; 7 bases match TRBD2. This CDR3 is 16 amino acids long. Trimming took 1 base from V and 7 from J; bases not matched to a gene: 13. Germline V CDR1 and CDR2: SGHTA, FQGNSA.

J is TRBJ2-3 and V is TRBV6-5, with no clear D. This CDR3 region has 12 residues. Germline V gene lookup returns CDR1 MNHEY and CDR2 SVGAGI. The V end was cut by 8 bases, the J end by 6 bases, with 12 bases between. The CDR3: CASGHLTDTQYF. The DNA of the CDR3 is TGTGCCAGCGGCCACCTAACGGATACGCAGTATTTT.

Details on this clone: One end of the junction does not line up with germline, which may come from a read error. The chain employs TRBV19 and TRBJ1-3; TRBD1 matches 8 bases. The CDR3 totals 14 residues. Germline assignment: CDR1 LNHDA and CDR2 SQIVND (reference sequence). As DNA, the CDR3 is TGTGCCAGTAACCCAGGGGGCAGTGGAAGCACCATATATTTT. It encodes CASNPGGSGSTIYF.

The V call is TRBV24-1, the J call TRBJ2-3, with D unclear. V lost 1 base to trimming and J lost 4 bases, with 8 bases between them. This CDR3 has 14 residues. Germline CDR1 reads KGHDR; CDR2 reads SFDVKD. In DNA, the CDR3 is TGTGCCACCAGTGATTTCTCCGGGCCAGATACGCAGTATTTT. Translated, it gives CATSDFSGPDTQYF.

The rearrangement joins TRBV27 to TRBJ2-7, with D possibly TRBD1 on 6 matching bases. The germline V gene has CDR1 MNHEY and CDR2 SMNVEV (reference sequence). V lost 6 bases and J 4 bases, leaving 13 bases between the germline ends. This CDR3 has 13 residues. CDR3 nucleotide sequence: TGTGCCAGCAGAACATCAGGGGTGTACGAGCAGTACTTC. It specifies CASRTSGVYEQYF.

The chain carries TRBV11-2 and TRBJ2-2; possible D gene TRBD2, 6 bases. This CDR3 region has 16 residues. The germline CDR1 and CDR2 sequences are SGHAT and FQNNGV. Trimming pared 7 bases from V and 4 bases from J, leaving 19 bases between. The CDR3 sequence is CASTPLGRRVTGELFF. CDR3 DNA: TGTGCCAGCACCCCTCTCGGGAGACGGGTCACCGGGGAGCTGTTTTTT.

This clone occurred once. J is TRBJ1-2 and V is TRBV10-2; perhaps TRBD1 as D (5 bases). The CDR3 has 13 residues. CDR1 is WSHSY, CDR2 SAAADI, per germline. Trimming cost V 8 bases and J 0 bases, with 10 bases left between them. CDR3 protein: CASGAGSNYGYTF. CDR3 sequence (DNA): TGCGCCAGCGGGGCTGGGTCTAACTATGGCTACACCTTC.

This chain's CDR3 is CASSSHSGPFEYTF. The CDR3 DNA sequence: TGTGCCAGCAGTTCCCATTCCGGGCCCTTTGAGTACACCTTC. This chain uses TRBV6-5 with TRBJ1-2, with unresolved D. The CDR3 loop spans 14 amino acids. Germline CDR1 MNHEY, CDR2 SVGAGI. The V and J ends lost 4 bases and 11 bases respectively, with 20 bases between them.

The chain recombines TRBV4-1 with TRBJ2-3; D remains ambiguous. This CDR3 is 14 amino acids long. Trimming took 1 base from V and 2 from J, leaving 7 bases between them. CDR1 is MGHRA and CDR2 is YSYEKL in the germline V gene. The CDR3 sequence: CASSQVRFTDTQYF. The DNA for the CDR3 is TGCGCCAGCAGCCAAGTTAGATTCACAGATACGCAGTATTTT.

This clone appeared once. One end of the junction is discordant with germline, which a read error may explain. The genes are TRBV6-5 and TRBJ2-1, with 10 nucleotides matching TRBD1. Germline V CDR1 and CDR2: MNHEY, SVGAGI. This CDR3 is built from 16 residues. The CDR3 coding sequence is TGTGCCAGCAGATACTTACCGGGACAGGGGACCTATGAGCAGTTCTTC. Translated, it gives CASRYLPGQGTYEQFF.

This sequence joins TRBV5-1 and TRBJ2-7; 11 nucleotides agree with TRBD2. The CDR3 has 16 amino acids. J gave up 4 bases and V 0 bases, and 6 bases lay outside the gene matches. Germline CDR1 and CDR2: SGHRS and YFSETQ. Here the CDR3 DNA reads TGCGCCAGCAGCTTGGAGGTAGCGGGAGGGCCATACGAGCAGTACTTC. Its translation: CASSLEVAGGPYEQYF.

The rearrangement links TRBV28 to TRBJ1-1; 7 bases agree with TRBD1. The CDR3 extends over 15 amino acids. Germline CDR1 is MDHEN and CDR2 is SYDVKM. The ends lost 6 bases at V and 1 base at J; junction bases unmatched: 8. CDR3 in DNA: TGTGCCAGCAGCCGGACAGGTTTTAGGAACACTGAAGCTTTCTTT. This translates into CASSRTGFRNTEAFF.

This clone was recorded once. The rearrangement joins TRBV5-6 to TRBJ1-2; D is unclear. Germline V CDR1 and CDR2: SGHDT, YYEEEE. The germline V and J ends were trimmed by 8 bases and 4 bases, with 15 bases remaining between them. The CDR3 is made up of 13 amino acids. CDR3 sequence: CASYEETTYGYTF. The CDR3 DNA sequence: TGTGCCAGTTATGAAGAGACGACCTATGGCTACACCTTC.

The chain has TRBV19 and TRBJ1-5, with 8 bases matching TRBD1. CDR1 is LNHDA and CDR2 is SQIVND in the germline V gene (reference sequence). This CDR3 is 15 amino acids long. The ends lost 3 bases at V and 3 bases at J; junction bases unmatched: 4. The CDR3 is CASSIDRGDNQPQHF. CDR3 DNA: TGTGCCAGTAGTATCGACAGGGGTGACAATCAGCCCCAGCATTTT.

The chain has TRBV10-2 and TRBJ1-3; tentative D call: TRBD1 (6 bases). From germline, CDR1 is WSHSY and CDR2 SAAADI. CDR3 length: 14 amino acids. V shed 6 bases and J shed 0 bases, with 9 bases lying between them. CDR3 DNA: TGCGCCAGCAGGGACAGCAGCTCTGGAAACACCATATATTTT. Protein sequence: CASRDSSSGNTIYF.

V usage is TRBV6-5 and J usage is TRBJ2-7, with TRBD1 as a possible D gene (6 bases). CDR1 MNHEY and CDR2 SVGAGI come from the germline V gene. Between the trimmed V and J ends, which lost 5 bases and 0 bases, there was a span of 11 bases. This CDR3 comprises 14 residues. The CDR3 DNA reads as TGTGCCAGCAGTCCGGGACATAGCTCCTACGAGCAGTACTTC. This encodes CASSPGHSSYEQYF.

The rearrangement links TRBV27 to TRBJ2-7, with TRBD2 matching over 11 bases. The V gene end was trimmed by 5 bases and the J gene end by 1 base; junction bases not matched to a gene: 7. CDR3 length equals 16 residues. Germline V CDR1 and CDR2: MNHEY, SMNVEV (reference sequence). In DNA form, the CDR3 reads TGTGCCAGCAGTCTTAGCGGGAGGGCCTCTTCCTACGAGCAGTACTTC. Its protein is CASSLSGRASSYEQYF.

The CDR3 is CSAEGRVAQYF. Written as DNA, the CDR3 is TGCAGCGCCGAAGGTCGGGTTGCGCAGTATTTT. The chain employs TRBV29-1 and TRBJ2-3, with D unclear. The germline V gene encodes CDR1 SQVTM and CDR2 ANQGSEA. The CDR3 is made up of 11 amino acids. V lost 7 bases to trimming and J lost 10 bases, with 15 bases between them.

This rearrangement joins TRBV30 to TRBJ2-4; no definite D call. The CDR3 is 10 residues long. The germline CDR1 and CDR2 sequences are GTSNPN and SVGIG (reference sequence). V lost 2 bases and J 8 bases, leaving 4 bases between the germline ends. The CDR3 reads CAWSNDIQYF. DNA for the CDR3: TGTGCCTGGAGTAATGACATTCAGTACTTC. Supplemented by reference TRBV30 and TRBJ2-4, the full variable domain reads SQTIHQWPATLVQPVGSPLSLECTVEGTSNPNLYWYRQAAGRGLQLLFYSVGIGQISSEVPQNLSASRPQDRQFILSSKKLLLSDSGFYLCAWSNDIQYFGAGTRLSVL.